This note documents a single T cell receptor (beta chain) sequence. The CDR3 runs 12 residues. Per the germline V gene, CDR1 is SNHLY and CDR2 is FYNNEI. With 10 bases removed from V and 3 bases from J, the gap between germline ends came to 12 bases. The whole isolated RNA underwent reverse transcription, so sequencing captured expressed TCRB transcripts. Here immunoSEQ multiplex PCR was the method, and the copy in TCRdb shows in-frame clones only, minus some. The sample consists of under 95,000 clones, around 32% of them appearing once. Sorting based on CD45RO/CCR7/CD25/CD127/CD95/CD27 separated CD4+ naive, central memory, regulatory and stem cell-like memory cells. This sample is part of a study of beta chain features in type 1 diabetes.

Sequenced sample: stem cell memory CD4+ T cells from blood. The sequence was obtained from a woman between 18 and 29 years old in good health. This chain links TRBV2 with TRBJ1-1, with a weak D call TRBD1 (5 bases). CDR3: CATNGGYTEAFF. Written as DNA, the CDR3 is TGTGCCACCAACGGGGGGTACACTGAAGCTTTCTTT.